Sequencing of this T cell receptor beta chain was carried out in a study of cytomegalovirus exposure and HLA in healthy donors. Study conclusions and caveats: 164 TCR beta chains were listed as cytomegalovirus-associated.

This clone appeared once. Its specificity is unknown. Per the germline V gene, CDR1 is SGDLS and CDR2 is YYNGEE. The V and J ends lost 4 bases and 5 bases, in that order; junction bases with no gene match: 5. CDR3 size: 14 residues. The approximately 120-subject validation cohort, separate from the approximately 670-subject first cohort, included the donors. TCRdb's table, derived via immunoSEQ multiplex PCR, lists solely in-frame clones and lacks some. The sample contains over 200,000 clones, around 88% of which appear only once. This sequence originates from a woman aged 18-29 years in good health and CMV-seronegative. The sequencing sample was made of PBMCs. The V and J genes are TRBV9 and TRBJ2-1; 8 bases line up with TRBD2. CDR3 sequence reads: CASSPGLADNEQFF. The CDR3 region has the DNA TGTGCCAGCAGCCCCGGACTAGCTGACAATGAGCAGTTCTTC.